This T cell receptor (beta chain) stems from a study of cytomegalovirus exposure and HLA in healthy donors. Whole-study results and caveats: A later analysis showed that HLA-associated TCR beta chains had undergone more clonal expansion than equally common others. TCR beta chains numbering some 160 were designated cytomegalovirus-associated.

This clone was seen a handful of times. Antigen unknown. Healthy bone marrow donors supplied every sample. PCR primers comprised 60 Vbeta and 13 Jbeta primers. TCRdb keeps only in-frame clones here, not all; method: immunoSEQ multiplex PCR. The data contain 190,000 or so clones, 80% of them seen just once; the ten biggest clones take up 0.5% to 0.8%. The CDR3 is made up of 12 amino acids. Germline assignment: CDR1 SNHLY and CDR2 FYNNEI. Trimming shortened V by 3 bases and J by 6 bases, and 6 bases separated the two germline ends. The chain couples TRBV2 to TRBJ1-5; the D is unclear. The TCR originated in a boy younger than 18 in good health and CMV-seronegative. Sequenced sample: PBMCs. This CDR3 is CASSEGRQPQHF. CDR3 nucleotides: TGTGCCAGCAGTGAGGGCCGTCAGCCCCAGCATTTT.